This T cell receptor (beta chain) is drawn from a study of blood T cell repertoires in COVID-19. Study-wide context: The United States, Italy and Spain were the sources of the acute and convalescent COVID-19 samples. PBMCs, B-cell-depleted T cells, or T cells were the source of the cDNA or gDNA that made up the material.

Authors' processing steps: Researchers report that nucleated cell counts were estimated from reference gene primer amplification. The data were produced by immunoSEQ multiplex PCR, yet TCRdb's version contains in-frame clones alone and is incomplete. V, J and clone size are taken as reported in that table, and D and trimming were inferred from the DNA itself. The sample gives 40,000 to 60,000 clones, 70% to 90% of which show up once; 14% is in the top ten. Germline V lookup: CDR1 MDHEN, CDR2 SYDVKM. Trimming stripped 2 bases from V and 4 bases from J, with 17 bases between. The CDR3 has 16 residues. The chain joins TRBV28 to TRBJ1-1; D not resolved. Sequenced material: peripheral blood. The receptor was derived from a human donor in a cohort sampled during active COVID-19. The chain's CDR3 is CASSLPHGRRVTEAFF. The CDR3 DNA is TGTGCCAGCAGTTTACCCCATGGACGGCGGGTCACTGAAGCTTTCTTT.